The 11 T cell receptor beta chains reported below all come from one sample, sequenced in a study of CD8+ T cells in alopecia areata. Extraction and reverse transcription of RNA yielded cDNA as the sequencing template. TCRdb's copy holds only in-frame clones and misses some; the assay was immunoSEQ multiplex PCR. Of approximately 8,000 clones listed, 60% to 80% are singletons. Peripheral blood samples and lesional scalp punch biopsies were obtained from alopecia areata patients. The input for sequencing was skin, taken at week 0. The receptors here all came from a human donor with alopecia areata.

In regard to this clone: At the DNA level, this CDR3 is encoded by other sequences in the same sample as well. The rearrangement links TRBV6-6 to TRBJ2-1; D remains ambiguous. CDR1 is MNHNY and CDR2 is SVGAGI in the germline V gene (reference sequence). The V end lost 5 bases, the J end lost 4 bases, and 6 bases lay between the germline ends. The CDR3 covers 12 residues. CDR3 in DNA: TGTGCCAGCAGTCGACCGTACAATGAGCAGTTCTTC. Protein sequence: CASSRPYNEQFF.

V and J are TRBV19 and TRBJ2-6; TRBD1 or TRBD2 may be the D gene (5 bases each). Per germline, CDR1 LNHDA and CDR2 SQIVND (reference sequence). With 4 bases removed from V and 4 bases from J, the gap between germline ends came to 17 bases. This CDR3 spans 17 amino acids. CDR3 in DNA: TGTGCCAGTAGTAAAACGACGGGATACAGGGGGGCCAACGTCCTGACTTTC. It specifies CASSKTTGYRGANVLTF.

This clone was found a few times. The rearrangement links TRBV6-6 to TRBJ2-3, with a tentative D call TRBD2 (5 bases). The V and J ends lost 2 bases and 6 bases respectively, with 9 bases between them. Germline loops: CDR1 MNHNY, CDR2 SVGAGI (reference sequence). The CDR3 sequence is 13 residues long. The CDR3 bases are TGTGCCAGCAGTTACGGCGGGCCGGATACGCAGTATTTT. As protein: CASSYGGPDTQYF.

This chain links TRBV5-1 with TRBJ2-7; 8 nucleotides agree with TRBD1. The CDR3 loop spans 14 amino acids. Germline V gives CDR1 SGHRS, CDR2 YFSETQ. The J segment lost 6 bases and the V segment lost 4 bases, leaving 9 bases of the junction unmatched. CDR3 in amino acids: CASSRDDRGSEQYF. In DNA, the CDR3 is TGCGCCAGCAGCAGGGACGACAGGGGCAGCGAGCAGTACTTC.

The CDR3 protein is CASSNGLAGGPRADTQYF. The CDR3 coding sequence is TGTGCCAGCAGCAACGGACTAGCGGGGGGGCCACGGGCAGATACGCAGTATTTT. This sequence joins TRBV7-2 and TRBJ2-3; TRBD2 aligns across 15 bases. Germline V gene sequence: CDR1 SGHTA, CDR2 FQGNSA. The CDR3 has 18 amino acids. J lost 4 bases, V lost 5 bases, and 10 bases had no gene match. The entire variable domain, with the rest obtained from reference TRBV7-2 and TRBJ2-3, is as follows: GAGVSQSPSNKVTEKGKDVELRCDPISGHTALYWYRQSLGQGLEFLIYFQGNSAPDKSGLPSDRFSAERTGGSVSTLTIQRTQQEDSAVYLCASSNGLAGGPRADTQYFGPGTRLTVL.

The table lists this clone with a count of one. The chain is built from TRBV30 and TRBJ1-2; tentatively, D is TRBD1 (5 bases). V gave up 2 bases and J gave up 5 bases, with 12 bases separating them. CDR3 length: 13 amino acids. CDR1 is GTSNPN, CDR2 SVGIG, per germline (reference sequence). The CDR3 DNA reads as TGTGCCTGGAGTACGGGACTCGTTTATGGCTACACCTTC. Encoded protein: CAWSTGLVYGYTF.

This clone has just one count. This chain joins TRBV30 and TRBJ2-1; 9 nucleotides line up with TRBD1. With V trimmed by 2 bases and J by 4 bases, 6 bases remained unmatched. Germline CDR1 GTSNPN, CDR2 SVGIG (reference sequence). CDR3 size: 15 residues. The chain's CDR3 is CAWSSEDRGYNEQFF. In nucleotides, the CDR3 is TGTGCCTGGAGTAGTGAGGACAGGGGATACAATGAGCAGTTCTTC.

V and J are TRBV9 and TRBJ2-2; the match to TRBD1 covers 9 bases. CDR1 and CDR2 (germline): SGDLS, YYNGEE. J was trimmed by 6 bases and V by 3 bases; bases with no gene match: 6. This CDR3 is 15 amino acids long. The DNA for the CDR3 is TGTGCCAGCAGCGCCGCCGGGACAGGGTCCGGGGAGCTGTTTTTT. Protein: CASSAAGTGSGELFF. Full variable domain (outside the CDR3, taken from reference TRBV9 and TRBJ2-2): DSGVTQTPKHLITATGQRVTLRCSPRSGDLSVYWYQQSLDQGLQFLIQYYNGEERAKGNILERFSAQQFPDLHSELNLSSLELGDSALYFCASSAAGTGSGELFFGEGSRLTVL.

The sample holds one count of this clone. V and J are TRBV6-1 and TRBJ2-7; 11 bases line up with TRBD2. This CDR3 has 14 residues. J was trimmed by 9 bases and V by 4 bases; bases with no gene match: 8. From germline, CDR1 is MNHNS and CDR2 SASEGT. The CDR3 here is CASSAIAGGPRQYF. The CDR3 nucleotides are TGTGCCAGCAGTGCCATAGCGGGGGGGCCACGGCAGTACTTC.

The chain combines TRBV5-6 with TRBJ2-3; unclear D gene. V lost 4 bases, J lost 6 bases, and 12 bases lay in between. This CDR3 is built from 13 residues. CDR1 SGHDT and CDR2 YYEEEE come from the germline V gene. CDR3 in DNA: TGTGCCAGCAGCCCACATGGTGGGGATACGCAGTATTTT. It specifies CASSPHGGDTQYF.

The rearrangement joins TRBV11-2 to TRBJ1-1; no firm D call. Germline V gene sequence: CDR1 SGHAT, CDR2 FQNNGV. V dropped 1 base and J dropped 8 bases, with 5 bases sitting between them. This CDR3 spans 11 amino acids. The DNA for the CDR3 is TGTGCCAGCAGCTTAGGCCCCGAAGCTTTCTTT. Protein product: CASSLGPEAFF.